These 32 T cell receptor beta chains originate from one sample sequenced in a study of post-analysis software for immune sequencing data (dated by TCRdb to the mid-2010s). Overall results and qualifications from the work: Roughly 5 TRBV segments, including TRBV5-6, TRBV5-1 and TRBV20-1, were significantly more frequent in patients than controls.

The library was obtained by PCR. This sample was sequenced with an Illumina HiSeq 2500. To reduce PCR and sequencing biases, unique molecular identifiers were built into the TCR beta cDNA libraries. Using fastp trimming at Q25 and MiXCR clonotype assembly, TCRdb reanalyzed the public sequencing data and kept in-frame beta chains. Rows are combined by CDR3 protein, so each entry shows the most common genes and DNA. This sample lists 450,000 to 650,000 distinct CDR3 sequences; roughly two fifths were detected once. Of the sample, 1.7% is held by the ten largest clones. These receptors' targets are unknown. Sequenced sample: blood. All receptors derive from a girl between 10 and 17 years old with multiple sclerosis.

This chain links TRBV5-1 with TRBJ1-1; 9 bases fit TRBD1. Germline loops: CDR1 SGHRS, CDR2 YFSETQ. The V gene end was trimmed by 3 bases and the J gene end by 0 bases; junction bases not matched to a gene: 0. This CDR3 has 14 residues. CDR3 nucleotides: TGCGCCAGCAGCTGGGACAGGGTGAACACTGAAGCTTTCTTT. The encoded protein is CASSWDRVNTEAFF.

This clonotype has a handful of counts. This chain uses TRBV20-1 with TRBJ2-7; 9 positions agree with TRBD2. The ends lost 0 bases at V and 5 bases at J; junction bases unmatched: 8. Looked up from germline, CDR1 is DFQATT and CDR2 is SNEGSKA (reference sequence). CDR3 size: 15 residues. CDR3 sequence reads: CSARDPSGGLDEQYF. CDR3 coding DNA: TGCAGTGCTAGAGATCCCAGCGGGGGGTTAGACGAGCAGTACTTC.

This clonotype was found once. The J gene is TRBJ2-7, the V gene TRBV20-1; perhaps TRBD2 as D (6 bases). The DNA end is more similar to TRBJ2-5, so the J call may be wrong. From germline, CDR1 is DFQATT and CDR2 SNEGSKA (reference sequence). The CDR3 consists of 14 residues. CDR3 region: CSAPGGGPIETQYF. DNA of the CDR3: TGCAGTGCCCCTGGGGGAGGCCCAATCGAGACCCAGTACTTC.

The chain couples TRBV2 to TRBJ2-4, with D perhaps assigned TRBD1 or TRBD2 (5 bases each). The CDR3 spans 15 residues. Trimming left V 3 bases short and J 0 bases short, with 9 bases between. Per the germline V gene, CDR1 is SNHLY and CDR2 is FYNNEI. Written as DNA, the CDR3 is TGTGCCAGCAGTGATCGGGACCTAGCCAAAAACATTCAGTACTTC. Its protein is CASSDRDLAKNIQYF.

V usage is TRBV6-5 and J usage is TRBJ2-7; TRBD2 matches at 16 bases. Unmatched junction bases numbered 9, after V lost 0 bases and J lost 4 bases. Germline CDR1 is MNHEY and CDR2 is SVGAGI. The CDR3 is 19 amino acids. The CDR3 DNA follows: TGTGCCAGCAGTTACTCCCCCGGGACTAGCGGGAGGGCCGGGTACGAGCAGTACTTC. Its translation: CASSYSPGTSGRAGYEQYF.

The V and J genes are TRBV7-8 and TRBJ1-4; a possible D gene is TRBD1 (5 bases). V was pared by 3 bases and J by 3 bases, with 11 bases between. Looked up from germline, CDR1 is SGHVS and CDR2 is FQNEAQ. The length of the CDR3 is 15 residues. DNA for the CDR3: TGTGCCAGCAGCTTCGAGCAGGGACCTAATGAAAAACTGTTTTTT. Its protein is CASSFEQGPNEKLFF.

Only a few counts were recorded for this clonotype. The chain couples TRBV5-1 to TRBJ2-1; 15 nucleotides match TRBD2. Trimming took 4 bases from V and 8 from J; bases not matched to a gene: 16. Germline CDR1 is SGHRS and CDR2 is YFSETQ. There are 19 residues in the CDR3. CDR3 sequence reads: CASSRDPTGTSGRSDEQFF. The CDR3 DNA reads as TGCGCCAGCAGCCGTGATCCCACCGGGACTAGCGGGAGGTCGGATGAGCAGTTCTTC. Drawing the rest from reference TRBV5-1 and TRBJ2-1, the complete variable domain is KAGVTQTPRYLIKTRGQQVTLSCSPISGHRSVSWYQQTPGQGLQFLFEYFSETQRNKGNFPGRFSGRQFSNSRSEMNVSTLELGDSALYLCASSRDPTGTSGRSDEQFFGPGTRLTVL.

The chain joins TRBV11-2 to TRBJ1-1; no firm D call. In germline, CDR1 is SGHAT, CDR2 FQNNGV. The germline V and J ends were trimmed by 1 base and 4 bases, with 13 bases remaining between them. The CDR3 consists of 15 residues. CDR3 DNA: TGTGCCAGCAGCTTAGCGACCTTCCGAAGCACTGAAGCTTTCTTT. As protein: CASSLATFRSTEAFF.

The table lists this clonotype with a few counts. The V call is TRBV29-1, the J call TRBJ2-1, with 8 bases matching TRBD1. The CDR3 extends over 14 amino acids. Germline CDR1 and CDR2: SQVTM and ANQGSEA. Unmatched junction bases numbered 4, after V lost 4 bases and J lost 2 bases. CDR3 sequence reads: CSVVRQGTYNEQFF. The CDR3 nucleotides read TGCAGCGTTGTTCGACAGGGGACCTACAATGAGCAGTTCTTC.

V is TRBV29-1 and J is TRBJ2-5; D is unresolved. The CDR3 is 13 amino acids. CDR1 SQVTM and CDR2 ANQGSEA come from the germline V gene. V gave up 7 bases and J gave up 7 bases, with 19 bases separating them. CDR3: CSAEGLYVGTQYF. The CDR3 coding sequence is TGCAGCGCCGAAGGATTGTACGTGGGGACCCAGTACTTC.

The chain is built from TRBV19 and TRBJ2-6; either TRBD1 or TRBD2 may fit D (5 bases each). Germline values: CDR1 LNHDA, CDR2 SQIVND (reference sequence). The CDR3 extends over 16 amino acids. V was pared by 4 bases and J by 0 bases, with 10 bases between. CDR3 amino acids: CASSRSGHSGANVLTF. As DNA, the CDR3 is TGTGCCAGTAGTAGGTCGGGGCACTCTGGGGCCAACGTCCTGACTTTC.

There are a few counts of this clonotype. V is TRBV5-1 and J is TRBJ2-1, with D unclear. CDR3 length equals 16 residues. Trimming removed 3 bases from V and 2 bases from J, with 15 bases in between. The germline CDR1 and CDR2 sequences are SGHRS and YFSETQ. The CDR3 here is CASSSSSPEAYNEQFF. The DNA of the CDR3 is TGCGCCAGCAGCTCTTCTTCGCCGGAAGCCTACAATGAGCAGTTCTTC.

The chain is built from TRBV5-1 and TRBJ2-4; TRBD1 aligns across 9 bases. TRBJ2-7 explains the end of the DNA better; the J call may be wrong. The CDR3 extends over 16 amino acids. Germline CDR1 reads SGHRS; CDR2 reads YFSETQ. The CDR3 DNA follows: TGCGCCAGCAGCGTCGTCCCGGGACAGGGATCCTACGAGCAGTACTTC. Encoded protein: CASSVVPGQGSYEQYF.

In this sample, this clonotype turned up a few times. This chain connects TRBV5-1 to TRBJ2-7; D ambiguous. The V gene's germline CDR1 is SGHRS and CDR2 YFSETQ. The V gene lost 0 bases and the J gene lost 2 bases, with 9 bases spanning the gap. This CDR3 spans 14 amino acids. The CDR3 protein is CASSLGSATYEQYF. CDR3 nucleotide sequence: TGCGCCAGCAGCTTGGGATCAGCAACCTACGAGCAGTACTTC.

CDR3 DNA: TGTGCCAGCAGCTTAGCGGGGGGGCATCAAGATACGCAGTATTTT. Amino acids: CASSLAGGHQDTQYF. The chain combines TRBV7-2 with TRBJ2-3; D is perhaps TRBD2 (7 bases). Trimming stripped 0 bases from V and 5 bases from J, with 12 bases between. The CDR3 extends over 15 amino acids. Germline CDR1 reads SGHTA; CDR2 reads FQGNSA.

This rearrangement joins TRBV7-2 to TRBJ2-6; 8 bases match TRBD1. The germline V gene encodes CDR1 SGHTA and CDR2 FQGNSA. The junction had 8 bases not matched to a gene; V was cut back by 3 bases and J by 4 bases. The CDR3 loop spans 17 amino acids. In nucleotides, the CDR3 is TGTGCCAGCAGCTTTAGGACAGGGTCTGGAGGGGCCAACGTCCTGACTTTC. Translation gives CASSFRTGSGGANVLTF.

The sample holds a few counts of this clonotype. The genes are TRBV20-1 and TRBJ2-3, with D possibly being TRBD1 (6 bases). Trimming cost V 1 base and J 2 bases, with 19 bases left between them. Germline values: CDR1 DFQATT, CDR2 SNEGSKA (reference sequence). There are 17 residues in the CDR3. CDR3 sequence (DNA): TGCAGTGCTAGAGCCCTGGGAAATCCGGGACACACAGATACGCAGTATTTT. Amino acid sequence: CSARALGNPGHTDTQYF.

This clonotype was detected a few times. The chain joins TRBV4-1 to TRBJ2-5; D might be TRBD1 (6 bases). The end of the DNA is better explained by TRBJ2-7, so the J call may be wrong. This CDR3 spans 14 amino acids. Germline V gene lookup returns CDR1 MGHRA and CDR2 YSYEKL. CDR3 residues: CASSQEQGQYEQYF. CDR3 nucleotides: TGCGCCAGCAGCCAAGAACAGGGCCAGTACGAGCAGTACTTC.

This clonotype came up once. One end of the junction does not line up with germline, which may come from a read error. The chain joins TRBV11-2 to TRBJ1-1, with D perhaps matching TRBD1 (5 bases). CDR1 is SGHAT and CDR2 is FQNNGV in the germline V gene. This CDR3 has 15 amino acids. For the CDR3, the DNA is TGTGCTAGCAGCCACATAAAGGGGCCGAACACTGAAGCTTTCTTT. It specifies CASSHIKGPNTEAFF.

In regard to this clonotype: One end of the junction is discordant with germline, which a read error may explain. The chain has TRBV12-3 or TRBV12-4 and TRBJ2-1, with D possibly TRBD2 on 5 matching bases. This CDR3 comprises 15 residues. The CDR3 DNA sequence: TGTGCCAGCAGGTTAGCGCTGAGCTCCTACAATGAGCAGTTCTTC. Translation gives CASRLALSSYNEQFF.

The V and J genes are TRBV12-3 or TRBV12-4 and TRBJ2-1, with a weak D call TRBD2 (6 bases). V was pared by 6 bases and J by 4 bases, with 16 bases between. The CDR3 loop spans 15 amino acids. The CDR3 DNA sequence: TGTGCCAGCAGCCCCTCTGGGGGAGGTTACAATGAGCAGTTCTTC. This gives the protein CASSPSGGGYNEQFF.

This chain joins TRBV7-9 and TRBJ2-7; 8 nucleotides agree with TRBD1. J gave up 5 bases and V 4 bases, and 7 bases lay outside the gene matches. Germline V gene data show CDR1 as SEHNR and CDR2 as FQNEAQ (reference sequence). This CDR3 comprises 14 residues. In DNA, the CDR3 is TGTGCCAGCAGCTCCGCAGGGGGCAGGAACGAGCAGTACTTC. This codes for CASSSAGGRNEQYF.

The chain joins TRBV12-3 or TRBV12-4 to TRBJ2-7; no firm D call. Trimming stripped 2 bases from V and 0 bases from J, with 11 bases between. CDR3 length: 15 amino acids. The CDR3 DNA follows: TGTGCCAGCAGTTTATCCGGCCCAAGCTCCTACGAGCAGTACTTC. Residues: CASSLSGPSSYEQYF.

V and J are TRBV20-1 and TRBJ1-2; TRBD1 matches at 8 bases. Germline CDR1 DFQATT, CDR2 SNEGSKA (reference sequence). The CDR3 has 15 residues. After removal of 5 bases from V and 4 bases from J, the junction contained 12 bases not matched to a gene. The CDR3 sequence is CSARPAGQDSYGYTF. CDR3 in DNA: TGCAGTGCTCGCCCTGCGGGACAGGATTCCTATGGCTACACCTTC.

Only a few counts were recorded for this clonotype. Here the CDR3 reads CASSSTGLGEQYF. The CDR3 DNA reads TGTGCCAGCAGCTCTACTGGGTTGGGGGAGCAGTACTTC. The rearrangement links TRBV7-2 to TRBJ2-7; D unclear. Trimming left V 4 bases short and J 7 bases short, with 14 bases between. Germline-derived CDR1 and CDR2 are SGHTA and FQGNSA. The CDR3 runs to 13 residues.

The table lists this clonotype with a few counts. The gene calls are TRBV20-1 and TRBJ1-1; D is unclear. Germline CDR1 reads DFQATT; CDR2 reads SNEGSKA (reference sequence). With 3 bases removed from V and 1 base from J, the gap between germline ends came to 15 bases. The CDR3 has 15 residues. CDR3 in DNA: TGCAGTGCTAGTGGTGGCAGACACGCGAACACTGAAGCTTTCTTT. It is translated as CSASGGRHANTEAFF.

This clonotype was counted only a few times. The chain employs TRBV29-1 and TRBJ2-5, with 11 positions matching TRBD1. This CDR3 has 14 residues. J gave up 4 bases and V 6 bases, and 7 bases lay outside the gene matches. The germline V gene encodes CDR1 SQVTM and CDR2 ANQGSEA. In DNA, the CDR3 is TGCAGCGTCGCCCGGACAGGGGGCCGAGAGACCCAGTACTTC. Its protein is CSVARTGGRETQYF.

A word on this clonotype: A single base separates this from a much larger clone, so it may be a read error. The chain couples TRBV5-1 to TRBJ2-3; D not resolved. The germline CDR1 and CDR2 sequences are SGHRS and YFSETQ. The CDR3 covers 15 residues. Trimming took 1 base from V and 0 from J, leaving 9 bases between them. CDR3 coding DNA: TGCGCCAGCAGCTTGACCTGGCAGAGCACAGATACGCAGTATTTT. This translates into CASSLTWQSTDTQYF.

Only a few counts were recorded for this clonotype. The gene calls are TRBV6-5 and TRBJ2-7; a possible D gene is TRBD2 (5 bases). Germline CDR1 reads MNHEY; CDR2 reads SVGAGI. The V end lost 4 bases, the J end lost 3 bases, and 10 bases lay between the germline ends. The CDR3 length is 13 residues. The CDR3 here is CASSSPGNYEQYF. CDR3 nucleotide sequence: TGTGCCAGCAGTTCTCCGGGGAACTACGAGCAGTACTTC.

This clonotype was picked up a small number of times. This rearrangement joins TRBV15 to TRBJ2-2; D not resolved. Deletions cut 5 bases from V and 3 bases from J, with 10 bases between. CDR3 length: 14 residues. Germline V gene lookup returns CDR1 LNHNV and CDR2 YYDKDF (reference sequence). CDR3 sequence reads: CATSGLPHTGELFF. CDR3 nucleotide sequence: TGTGCCACCAGCGGGCTCCCCCACACCGGGGAGCTGTTTTTT.

The sample holds a few counts of this clonotype. The gene calls are TRBV10-3 and TRBJ2-7; a weak D match, TRBD2 (7 bases). V gave up 6 bases and J gave up 2 bases, with 14 bases separating them. The CDR3 spans 14 residues. Per germline, CDR1 ENHRY and CDR2 SYGVKD. The CDR3 spells CAIRKEGGTYEQYF. The CDR3 bases are TGTGCCATCAGGAAGGAGGGGGGGACCTACGAGCAGTACTTC.

This rearrangement joins TRBV7-2 to TRBJ1-1, with 9 bases identical to TRBD1. The CDR3 consists of 16 residues. Looked up from germline, CDR1 is SGHTA and CDR2 is FQGNSA. Trimming cost V 4 bases and J 6 bases; bases outside gene matches: 12. The CDR3 protein is CASSSKGQGPGSEAFF. CDR3 DNA: TGTGCCAGCAGCTCAAAAGGACAGGGGCCAGGTTCTGAAGCTTTCTTT.